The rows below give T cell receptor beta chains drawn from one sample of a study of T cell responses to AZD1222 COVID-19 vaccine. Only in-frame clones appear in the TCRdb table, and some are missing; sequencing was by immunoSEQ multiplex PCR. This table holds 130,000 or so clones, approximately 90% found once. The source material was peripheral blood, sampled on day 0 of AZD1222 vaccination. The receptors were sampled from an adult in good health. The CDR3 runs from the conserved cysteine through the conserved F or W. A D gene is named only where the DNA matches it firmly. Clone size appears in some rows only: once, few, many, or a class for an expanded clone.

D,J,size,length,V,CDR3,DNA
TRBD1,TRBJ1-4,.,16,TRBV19,CASSIEMDRGREKLFF,TGTGCCAGTAGTATAGAAATGGACAGGGGGCGAGAAAAACTGTTTTTT
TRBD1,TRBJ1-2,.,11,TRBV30,CALEQGYGYTF,TGTGCTCTGGAACAGGGGTATGGCTACACCTTC
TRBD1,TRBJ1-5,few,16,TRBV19,CASSVTGFGGNQPQHF,TGTGCCAGTAGTGTGACAGGGTTCGGAGGCAATCAGCCCCAGCATTTT
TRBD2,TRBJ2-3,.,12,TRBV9,CASLTSPDTQYF,TGTGCCAGCCTGACTAGCCCCGATACGCAGTATTTT
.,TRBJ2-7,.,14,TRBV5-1,CASTTDTSSYEQYF,TGCGCCAGCACCACAGACACTAGCTCCTACGAGCAGTACTTC
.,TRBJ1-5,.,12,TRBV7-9,CASSFGNQPQHF,TGTGCCAGCAGCTTTGGCAATCAGCCCCAGCATTTT
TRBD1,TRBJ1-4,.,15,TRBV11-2,CASSQGGRGDEKLFF,TGTGCCAGCAGTCAGGGCGGCAGGGGGGATGAAAAACTGTTTTTT
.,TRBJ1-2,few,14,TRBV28,CASSLGFGLSGYTF,TGTGCCAGCAGTTTAGGTTTCGGGTTATCTGGCTACACCTTC
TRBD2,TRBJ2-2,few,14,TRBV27,CASRLSGGTGELFF,TGTGCCAGCAGACTTAGCGGGGGAACCGGGGAGCTGTTTTTT
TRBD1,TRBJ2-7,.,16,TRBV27,CASSLLQGTGFHEQYF,TGTGCCAGCAGTTTATTGCAGGGGACAGGGTTCCACGAGCAGTACTTC
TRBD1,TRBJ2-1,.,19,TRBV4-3,CASSQGPLHRGVSYNEQFF,TGCGCCAGCAGCCAAGGTCCCCTCCACAGGGGGGTATCCTACAATGAGCAGTTCTTC
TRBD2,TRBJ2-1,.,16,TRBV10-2,CASSESRGGAYNEQFF,TGCGCCAGCAGTGAGTCTCGCGGGGGGGCCTACAATGAGCAGTTCTTC
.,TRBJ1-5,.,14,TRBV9,CASSVGRSNQPQHF,TGTGCCAGCAGCGTAGGCAGAAGCAATCAGCCCCAGCATTTT
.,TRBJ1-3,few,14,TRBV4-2,CASSLNTLGNTIYF,TGTGCCAGCAGCCTGAACACTCTGGGAAACACCATATATTTT
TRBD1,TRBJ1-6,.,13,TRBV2,CARTRDRGSPLHF,TGTGCCAGAACCCGGGACAGGGGTTCACCCCTCCACTTT
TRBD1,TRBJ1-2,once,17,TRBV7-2,CASSSGTGGFPYYGYTF,TGTGCCAGCAGCTCCGGGACAGGGGGCTTCCCATACTATGGCTACACCTTC
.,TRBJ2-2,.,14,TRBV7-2,CASSPRLSPRELFF,TGTGCCAGCAGCCCACGACTGAGCCCGAGGGAGCTGTTTTTT
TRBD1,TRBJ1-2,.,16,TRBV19,CASSIVEPGTAYGYTF,TGTGCCAGTAGTATAGTGGAGCCCGGGACAGCTTATGGCTACACCTTC
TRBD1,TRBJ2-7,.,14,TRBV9,CASSVDRVSYEQYF,TGTGCCAGCAGCGTTGACAGGGTTTCCTACGAGCAGTACTTC
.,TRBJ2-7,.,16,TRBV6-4,CASSPMSTGVSYEQYF,TGTGCCAGCAGTCCTATGTCCACAGGCGTATCCTACGAGCAGTACTTC
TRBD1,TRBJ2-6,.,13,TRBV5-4,CASSLDRPDVLTF,TGTGCCAGCAGCCTGGACAGGCCGGACGTCCTGACTTTC
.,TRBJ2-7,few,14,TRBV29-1,CSVKGRDGRYEQYF,TGCAGCGTTAAAGGCAGGGATGGGAGGTACGAGCAGTACTTC
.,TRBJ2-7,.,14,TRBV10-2,CASSEGLATYEQYF,TGCGCCAGCAGTGAGGGCCTAGCTACCTACGAGCAGTACTTC
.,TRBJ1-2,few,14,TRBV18,CASSPSAEPYGYTF,TGTGCCAGCTCACCCTCCGCAGAGCCATATGGCTACACCTTC
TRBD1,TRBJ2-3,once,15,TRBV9,CASSVAGQGADTQYF,TGTGCCAGCAGCGTAGCGGGACAGGGGGCAGATACGCAGTATTTT
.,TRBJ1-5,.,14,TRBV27,CASSLLSGNQPQHF,TGTGCCAGCAGTTTACTGTCCGGCAATCAGCCCCAGCATTTT
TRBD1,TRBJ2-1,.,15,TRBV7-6,CASSSDRGIWNEQFF,TGTGCCAGCAGCTCCGACAGGGGGATTTGGAATGAGCAGTTCTTC
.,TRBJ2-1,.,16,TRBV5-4,CASSLVRRSVPDEQFF,TGTGCCAGCAGCTTGGTCCGCAGGTCTGTACCCGATGAGCAGTTCTTC
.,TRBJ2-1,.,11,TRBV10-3,CAGRTGIEQFF,TGTGCCGGCAGAACAGGCATTGAGCAGTTCTTC
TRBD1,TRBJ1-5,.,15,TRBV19,CASRGGGTGNQPQHF,TGTGCCAGTAGGGGGGGCGGGACAGGCAATCAGCCCCAGCATTTT
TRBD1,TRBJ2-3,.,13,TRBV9,CASSEGAPDTQYF,TGTGCCAGCAGCGAGGGGGCCCCAGATACGCAGTATTTT
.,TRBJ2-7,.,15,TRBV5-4,CASSFGVASSYEQYF,TGTGCCAGCAGCTTTGGGGTGGCCAGCTCCTACGAGCAGTACTTC
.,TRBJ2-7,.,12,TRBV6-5,CASSYGGSEQYF,TGTGCCAGCAGTTACGGGGGTTCCGAGCAGTACTTC
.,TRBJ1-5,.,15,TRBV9,CASSVTQGFDQPQHF,TGTGCCAGCAGCGTGACTCAGGGGTTTGATCAGCCCCAGCATTTT
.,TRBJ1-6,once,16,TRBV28,CASSLGGALYNSPLHF,TGTGCCAGCAGTTTAGGAGGGGCCCTATATAATTCACCCCTCCACTTT
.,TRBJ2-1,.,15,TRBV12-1,CASSFVAGGTNEQFF,.
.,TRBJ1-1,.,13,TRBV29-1,CSGAPTENTEAFF,TGCAGCGGAGCACCGACAGAGAACACTGAAGCTTTCTTT
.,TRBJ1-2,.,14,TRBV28,CASSLLPDSDGYTF,TGTGCCAGCAGTTTATTGCCCGATTCGGATGGCTACACCTTC
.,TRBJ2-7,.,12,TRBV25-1,CASAGQIYEQYF,TGTGCCAGCGCAGGGCAAATCTACGAGCAGTACTTC
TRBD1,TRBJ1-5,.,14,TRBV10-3,CATQGQGVSLPQHF,TGTGCCACGCAGGGACAGGGGGTTTCACTGCCCCAGCATTTT
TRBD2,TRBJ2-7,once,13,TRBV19,CASSTGRGDEQYF,TGTGCCAGCAGTACAGGGCGGGGGGACGAGCAGTACTTC
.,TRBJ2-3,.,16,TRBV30,CAWTRSGRRLTDTQYF,TGTGCCTGGACCCGGTCGGGCAGACGTTTAACAGATACGCAGTATTTT